The rows below give T cell receptor beta chains drawn from one sample of a study of T-cell reconstitution after alpha-beta-depleted transplantation in children. One entry per CDR3 protein, called by TCRdb with MiXCR from the PCR reads. The repertoire holds fewer than 750,000 distinct CDR3 sequences, with more than 20% as singletons. The sample was PBMCs, taken before TCRalphabeta/CD19-depleted stem cell transplant. These receptors came from a boy in the first two years of life with Wiskott-Aldrich syndrome, due to receive a stem cell transplant. CDR3s include the opening cysteine and the closing phenylalanine or tryptophan. A D gene is named only where the DNA matches it firmly. The size field is filled for only some rows; it gives once, few, many or a size class.

J: TRBJ2-7
V: TRBV11-2
size: -
D: -
CDR3: CASSLVLVSYEQYF
DNA: TGTGCCAGCAGCTTAGTTCTGGTTAGCTACGAGCAGTACTTC

J: TRBJ2-1
V: TRBV20-1
size: few
D: TRBD2
CDR3: CSALSGEYYNEQFF
DNA: TGCAGTGCTTTGAGCGGGGAATACTACAATGAGCAGTTCTTC

J: TRBJ2-1
V: TRBV19
size: few
D: TRBD1
CDR3: CASSIEARGNEQFF
DNA: TGTGCCAGTAGTATAGAGGCCAGGGGGAATGAGCAGTTCTTC

J: TRBJ2-7
V: TRBV21-1
size: -
D: -
CDR3: CASSNRSGGPVGEQYF
DNA: TGTGCCAGCAGCAATCGGTCGGGAGGGCCTGTGGGAGAGCAGTACTTC

J: TRBJ2-3
V: TRBV7-9
size: few
D: TRBD2
CDR3: CASSPTSASTDTQYF
DNA: TGTGCCAGCAGTCCCACTAGCGCTAGCACAGATACGCAGTATTTT

J: TRBJ1-5
V: TRBV5-1
size: few
D: TRBD1
CDR3: CASSFTGALNQPQHF
DNA: TGCGCCAGCAGCTTTACAGGGGCGCTCAATCAGCCCCAGCATTTT

J: TRBJ2-7
V: TRBV3-1
size: few
D: -
CDR3: CASSQGSSKPEQYF
DNA: TGTGCCAGCAGCCAAGGGTCTAGCAAGCCCGAGCAGTACTTC

J: TRBJ2-1
V: TRBV27
size: -
D: TRBD2
CDR3: CASSFLILAGSYNEQFF
DNA: TGTGCCAGCAGTTTTTTGATCCTAGCGGGATCCTACAATGAGCAGTTCTTC

J: TRBJ1-2
V: TRBV29-1
size: -
D: -
CDR3: CSVRPGQAYGYTF
DNA: TGCAGCGTGAGACCGGGACAAGCGTATGGCTACACCTTC

J: TRBJ2-3
V: TRBV20-1
size: -
D: TRBD2
CDR3: CSARDPNSGRYTDTQYF
DNA: TGCAGTGCTAGAGATCCAAATAGCGGGAGGTACACAGATACGCAGTATTTT

J: TRBJ2-1
V: TRBV7-2
size: -
D: -
CDR3: CASSLSSGPSEQFF
DNA: TGTGCCAGCAGCTTATCTTCTGGGCCGAGTGAGCAGTTCTTC

J: TRBJ2-1
V: TRBV7-7
size: -
D: -
CDR3: CASSPFQGGTYNEQFF
DNA: TGTGCCAGCAGCCCCTTTCAAGGGGGGACCTACAATGAGCAGTTCTTC

J: TRBJ2-1
V: TRBV7-3
size: -
D: TRBD2
CDR3: CASSLSLWGTSGYNEQFF
DNA: TGTGCCAGCAGCTTAAGCTTATGGGGCACTAGCGGTTACAATGAGCAGTTCTTC

J: TRBJ2-7
V: TRBV27
size: few
D: TRBD1
CDR3: CASSDRQGAYEQYF
DNA: TGTGCCAGCAGTGACAGACAGGGGGCCTACGAGCAGTACTTC